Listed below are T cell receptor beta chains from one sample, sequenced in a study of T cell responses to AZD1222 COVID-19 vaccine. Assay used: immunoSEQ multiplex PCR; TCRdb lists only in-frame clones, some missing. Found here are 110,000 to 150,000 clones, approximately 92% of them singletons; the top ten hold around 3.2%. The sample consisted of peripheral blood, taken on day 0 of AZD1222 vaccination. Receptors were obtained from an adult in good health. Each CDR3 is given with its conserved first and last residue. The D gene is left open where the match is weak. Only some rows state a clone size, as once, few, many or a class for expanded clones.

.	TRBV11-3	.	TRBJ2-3	CASTRTSDTDTQYF	TGTGCCAGCACCCGTACTTCTGACACAGATACGCAGTATTTT
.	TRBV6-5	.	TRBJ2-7	CASRAGSDEQYF	TGTGCCAGCAGGGCCGGTTCCGACGAGCAGTACTTC
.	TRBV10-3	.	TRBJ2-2	CAIRGAGVAGELFF	TGTGCCATCAGGGGGGCGGGAGTGGCCGGGGAGCTGTTTTTT
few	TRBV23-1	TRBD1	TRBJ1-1	CASSQSRGSDTEAFF	TGCGCCAGCAGTCAATCCAGGGGGAGTGACACTGAAGCTTTCTTT
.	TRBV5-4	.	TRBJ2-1	CASSLNTGDEQFF	TGTGCCAGCAGCCTCAATACGGGGGATGAGCAGTTCTTC
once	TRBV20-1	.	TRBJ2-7	CSASLAISSYEQYF	TGCAGTGCTAGTCTAGCGATTAGCTCCTACGAGCAGTACTTC
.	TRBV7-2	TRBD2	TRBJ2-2	CASSLGGRISGELFF	TGTGCCAGCAGCTTAGGCGGGAGAATCTCCGGGGAGCTGTTTTTT
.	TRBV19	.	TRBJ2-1	CASSIRGYNEQFF	TGTGCCAGTAGTATTCGGGGCTACAATGAGCAGTTCTTC
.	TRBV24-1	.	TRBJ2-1	CATSDRTVQDEQFF	TGTGCCACCAGTGACAGGACGGTTCAGGATGAGCAGTTCTTC
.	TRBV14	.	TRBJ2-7	CASSQRTRGGDEQYF	TGTGCCAGCAGCCAACGGACAAGGGGGGGAGACGAGCAGTACTTC